Presented here are 7 T cell receptor beta chains from one specimen sequenced in a study of blood T cell repertoires in COVID-19. Profiling relied on immunoSEQ multiplex PCR, and the TCRdb table lists in-frame clones only, not all of them. The sample lists roughly 99,000 clones, 84% occurring once. What was sequenced was peripheral blood. Every receptor here comes from a human donor in a cohort sampled during active COVID-19.

The V call is TRBV27, the J call TRBJ2-3; TRBD2 matches at 9 bases. There are 17 residues in the CDR3. Losses at the gene ends were 4 bases for V and 6 bases for J; bases not matched to a gene: 14. Per germline, CDR1 MNHEY and CDR2 SMNVEV (reference sequence). The CDR3 coding sequence is TGTGCCAGCAGTTACGCTTTAGCGGGAGACCATCAGGATACGCAGTATTTT. The encoded protein is CASSYALAGDHQDTQYF.

This chain connects TRBV7-2 to TRBJ2-7, with TRBD2 matching 10 bases. The CDR3 totals 15 residues. V gave up 1 base and J gave up 6 bases; unmatched junction bases: 6. CDR1 and CDR2 from the germline V gene are SGHTA and FQGNSA. CDR3 in amino acids: CASSLVAGGQGEQYF. The CDR3 DNA reads TGTGCCAGCAGCTTAGTAGCGGGAGGACAAGGCGAGCAGTACTTC.

This clone came up a few times. CDR3 sequence reads: CASSFLGRTDTQYF. CDR3 coding DNA: TGTGCCAGCAGTTTCCTGGGGCGGACAGATACGCAGTATTTT. The gene calls are TRBV27 and TRBJ2-3; D is possibly TRBD1 (5 bases). Trimming left V 3 bases short and J 3 bases short, with 10 bases between. Looked up from germline, CDR1 is MNHEY and CDR2 is SMNVEV (reference sequence). The length of the CDR3 is 14 residues.

The chain joins TRBV19 to TRBJ2-2, with TRBD2 matching over 8 bases. The CDR3 has 17 residues. V gave up 1 base and J gave up 4 bases; unmatched junction bases: 8. The germline V gene encodes CDR1 LNHDA and CDR2 SQIVND (reference sequence). CDR3 DNA sequence: TGTGCCAGTAGTATAGTCTTAGCGGGATGGGGCACCGGGGAGCTGTTTTTT. Translated: CASSIVLAGWGTGELFF. Filled out from reference TRBV19 and TRBJ2-2, the complete variable domain reads DGGITQSPKYLFRKEGQNVTLSCEQNLNHDAMYWYRQDPGQGLRLIYYSQIVNDFQKGDIAEGYSVSREKKESFPLTVTSAQKNPTAFYLCASSIVLAGWGTGELFFGEGSRLTVL.

V gene TRBV5-3 combines with J gene TRBJ2-7, with TRBD2 identical over 10 bases. TRBV5-3 falls under the ORF class, with uncertain function. Germline trimming cut 6 bases from V and 6 bases from J; bases unmatched to any gene: 21. CDR3 length: 18 amino acids. DNA of the CDR3: TGTGCCAGAACCTCTTATGGGGGGTTTATGGCTAGCGGGAGCGAGCAGTACTTC. Amino acids: CARTSYGGFMASGSEQYF.

This clone turned up a few times. This rearrangement joins TRBV2 to TRBJ1-5, with 7 bases fitting TRBD1. V lost 6 bases, J lost 1 base, and 6 bases stayed unmatched. Germline V gene data show CDR1 as SNHLY and CDR2 as FYNNEI. The CDR3 is 15 residues long. The CDR3 bases are TGTGCCAGCAGGGGAGACAGGGCGAGCAATCAGCCCCAGCATTTT. This translates into CASRGDRASNQPQHF.

This sequence joins TRBV3-1 (or the pseudogene TRBV3-2) and TRBJ2-1; unclear D gene. This CDR3 is 15 amino acids long. Trimming took 4 bases from V and 3 from J, leaving 13 bases between them. Germline CDR1 reads LGHDT; CDR2 reads YNNKEL (reference sequence). The CDR3 protein is CASSPDSVSYNEQFF. CDR3 sequence (DNA): TGTGCCAGCAGCCCTGATTCCGTGAGCTACAATGAGCAGTTCTTC.